Listed below are T cell receptor beta chains from one sample, sequenced in a study of blood T cell repertoires in COVID-19. Sequenced by immunoSEQ multiplex PCR; TCRdb stores in-frame clones only, minus some. Of 150,000 to 200,000 clones in the sample, approximately 89% are singletons; the top ten hold approximately 2.7%. Sequenced sample: peripheral blood. These receptors all stem from a man in his forties or fifties with active or convalescent COVID-19. CDR3s include the opening cysteine and the closing phenylalanine or tryptophan. The D gene is left open where the match is weak. Expanded clones are given a class, and other clones once, few, many or no size at all.

j_call d_call clone_size v_call cdr3_aa cdr3_nt
TRBJ1-2 TRBD1 . TRBV5-1 CASSLVGFRDRPNYGYTF TGCGCCAGCAGCTTGGTAGGGTTCCGGGACAGACCTAACTATGGCTACACCTTC
TRBJ2-7 . . TRBV20-1 CSAGGYEQYF TGCAGTGCCGGGGGATACGAGCAGTACTTC
TRBJ2-3 . . TRBV7-9 CASSHRSDTQYF TGTGCCAGCAGTCACAGGTCAGATACGCAGTATTTT
TRBJ2-7 . . TRBV10-3 CAISALYEQYF TGTGCCATCAGTGCCCTCTACGAGCAGTACTTC
TRBJ2-7 . once TRBV7-2 CASSLVEVSYEQYF TGTGCCAGCAGCTTAGTCGAGGTATCCTACGAGCAGTACTTC
TRBJ1-4 . few TRBV10-3 CAIIGGAERSEKLFF TGTGCCATCATCGGGGGGGCAGAGCGGAGTGAAAAACTGTTTTTT
TRBJ2-5 . . TRBV12-5 CASGLVSASRGYQETQYF TGTGCTAGTGGTTTGGTATCGGCCAGCCGAGGGTACCAAGAGACCCAGTACTTC
TRBJ1-1 . . TRBV28 CASSSPAENTEAFF TGTGCCAGCAGTTCCCCCGCAGAGAACACTGAAGCTTTCTTT
TRBJ2-3 TRBD2 . TRBV15 CATSRDHTSGGPITDTQYF TGTGCCACCAGCAGAGATCACACTAGCGGGGGGCCTATCACAGATACGCAGTATTTT
TRBJ2-7 TRBD2 . TRBV4-1 CASTAEGRGGRYEQYF TGCGCCAGCACCGCAGAGGGGCGGGGGGGCCGCTACGAGCAGTACTTC
TRBJ2-5 . . TRBV11-3 CASSEDPETQYF TGTGCCAGCAGCGAGGATCCCGAGACCCAGTACTTC
TRBJ1-5 . . TRBV29-1 CSVTSGAGDQPQHF TGCAGCGTTACATCAGGGGCTGGGGATCAGCCCCAGCATTTT
TRBJ1-2 . . TRBV7-9 CASSLDEGGYTF TGTGCCAGCAGCTTAGACGAGGGTGGGTACACCTTC
TRBJ2-7 TRBD1 once TRBV6-2/TRBV6-3 CASSSDRGRDEQYF TGTGCCAGCAGTTCGGACAGGGGGCGGGACGAGCAGTACTTC
TRBJ2-6 . . TRBV9 CASSATGGPVSGANVLTF TGTGCCAGCAGCGCTACGGGGGGCCCTGTCTCTGGGGCCAACGTCCTGACTTTC
TRBJ1-2 . . TRBV10-3 CAIRDRGYGYTF TGTGCCATCAGGGATAGAGGGTATGGCTACACCTTC
TRBJ2-7 TRBD1 . TRBV6-5 CASKMDRGNEQYF TGTGCCAGCAAAATGGACAGGGGGAACGAGCAGTACTTC
TRBJ2-2 . . TRBV7-9 CASSSRGNTGELFF TGTGCCAGCAGCTCGCGTGGGAACACCGGGGAGCTGTTTTTT
TRBJ2-2 . . TRBV4-2 CASSPGQNTGELFF TGTGCCAGCAGCCCTGGACAGAACACCGGGGAGCTGTTTTTT